What follows are 22 T cell receptor beta chains derived from one specimen sequenced in a study of CD8 T cells in ankylosing spondylitis. MiXCR was run by TCRdb on the 5' RACE reads, yielding one entry per CDR3 protein. The data hold 270,000 or so distinct CDR3 sequences, with over 15% observed a single time. The specimen was blood, either unsorted or a sorted T cell fraction (not recorded which). The source is a male donor with ankylosing spondylitis or in good health (not recorded which).

J is TRBJ2-3 and V is TRBV29-1, with 7 bases matching TRBD2. From germline, CDR1 is SQVTM and CDR2 ANQGSEA. The CDR3 length is 15 residues. The J segment lost 4 bases and the V segment lost 6 bases, leaving 13 bases of the junction unmatched. Here the CDR3 reads CSVPDPRELADTQYF. CDR3 coding DNA: TGCAGCGTGCCCGATCCGCGGGAGTTAGCAGATACGCAGTATTTT.

This clonotype was observed a few times. This rearrangement joins TRBV10-3 to TRBJ2-4, with a weak D call TRBD2 (7 bases). Germline lookup yields CDR1 ENHRY and CDR2 SYGVKD. V dropped 0 bases and J dropped 5 bases, with 11 bases sitting between them. The CDR3 has 15 amino acids. The CDR3 loop is CAISESWGGQNIQYF. CDR3 sequence (DNA): TGTGCCATCAGTGAGTCCTGGGGGGGCCAAAACATTCAGTACTTC.

In this sample, this clonotype turned up a few times. This chain uses TRBV7-8 with TRBJ2-5; 11 bases line up with TRBD1. The CDR3 has 18 residues. Germline V gene lookup returns CDR1 SGHVS and CDR2 FQNEAQ. With 3 bases clipped from V and 5 bases from J, the junction kept 14 bases outside the gene matches. CDR3 region: CASSFGTGGMSVSETQYF. CDR3 nucleotide sequence: TGTGCCAGCAGCTTCGGGACAGGGGGAATGAGTGTATCGGAGACCCAGTACTTC.

This clonotype was seen more than once but under ten times. The chain recombines TRBV10-1 with TRBJ2-1, with a weak D call TRBD2 (5 bases). The CDR3 is made up of 16 amino acids. The ends were cut back, 0 bases at V and 4 bases at J, with 13 bases in the middle. Looked up from germline, CDR1 is WNHNN and CDR2 is SYGVQD (reference sequence). CDR3 sequence: CASSESRIRGYNEQFF. Here the CDR3 DNA reads TGCGCCAGCAGTGAGTCGAGGATTCGAGGGTACAATGAGCAGTTCTTC.

The rearrangement links TRBV12-3 or TRBV12-4 to TRBJ2-3; perhaps TRBD2 as D (6 bases). This CDR3 region has 15 residues. V was shortened by 3 bases and J by 3 bases, with 13 bases between the two germline ends. Here the CDR3 reads CASSFIGSGTDTQYF. CDR3 nucleotide sequence: TGTGCCAGCAGTTTTATCGGGAGTGGGACAGATACGCAGTATTTT.

The chain uses TRBV7-9 and TRBJ2-7, with unresolved D. Trimming took 3 bases from V and 4 from J, leaving 13 bases between them. Germline CDR1 is SEHNR and CDR2 is FQNEAQ (reference sequence). This CDR3 is built from 14 residues. The CDR3 reads CASSFVSEDYEQYF. The CDR3 nucleotides read TGTGCCAGCAGCTTCGTTTCAGAGGATTACGAGCAGTACTTC.

This clonotype was seen only a few times. The chain combines TRBV28 with TRBJ2-5; TRBD2 matches 9 bases. The ends lost 6 bases at V and 6 bases at J; junction bases unmatched: 17. CDR3 size: 17 residues. Germline CDR1 and CDR2: MDHEN and SYDVKM. Written as DNA, the CDR3 is TGTGCCAGCAGCCTAAGGGCGGCTAGCGGGATGGAGAAGACCCAGTACTTC. Its translation is CASSLRAASGMEKTQYF. Using reference TRBV28 and TRBJ2-5 for the parts outside the CDR3, the full variable domain is DVKVTQSSRYLVKRTGEKVFLECVQDMDHENMFWYRQDPGLGLRLIYFSYDVKMKEKGDIPEGYSVSREKKERFSLILESASTNQTSMYLCASSLRAASGMEKTQYFGPGTRLLVL.

The V gene is TRBV21-1, the J gene TRBJ2-1; the D call of TRBD2 is as the table states it, not checked on the DNA. TRBV21-1 is a listed pseudogene. This CDR3 spans 18 amino acids. The CDR3 here is CASSSTDTSGRHNNEQFF. Here the CDR3 DNA reads TGTGCCAGCAGCTCGACAGACACTAGCGGGCGACATAACAATGAGCAGTTCTTC.

This clonotype was counted only a few times. J is TRBJ2-3 and V is TRBV29-1; 10 positions agree with TRBD2. From germline, CDR1 is SQVTM and CDR2 ANQGSEA. The length of the CDR3 is 16 residues. The V segment lost 1 base and the J segment 2 bases; nucleotides outside the gene matches: 6. The CDR3 coding sequence is TGCAGCGTTGAAGTATCTAGCGGGAGCTTCACAGATACGCAGTATTTT. As protein: CSVEVSSGSFTDTQYF.

This clonotype has at least ten counts. This chain connects TRBV7-8 to TRBJ2-7, with 10 bases matching TRBD2. With 4 bases clipped from V and 4 bases from J, the junction kept 4 bases outside the gene matches. Germline CDR1 and CDR2: SGHVS and FQNEAQ. The CDR3 loop spans 14 amino acids. CDR3 in amino acids: CASSSGTSVYEQYF. In DNA, the CDR3 is TGTGCCAGCAGCTCCGGGACTAGCGTATACGAGCAGTACTTC. Full variable domain (missing parts from reference TRBV7-8 and TRBJ2-7): GAGVSQSPRYKVAKRGQDVALRCDPISGHVSLFWYQQALGQGPEFLTYFQNEAQLDKSGLPSDRFFAERPEGSVSTLKIQRTQQEDSAVYLCASSSGTSVYEQYFGPGTRLTVT.

The V call is TRBV4-2, the J call TRBJ2-1; no clear D gene. The CDR3 consists of 12 residues. Germline assignment: CDR1 LGHNA and CDR2 YNFKEQ. V dropped 2 bases and J dropped 3 bases, with 2 bases sitting between them. The CDR3 spells CASSQHYNEQFF. The CDR3 coding sequence is TGTGCCAGCAGCCAACACTACAATGAGCAGTTCTTC.

This clonotype showed up just a few times. The CDR3 DNA sequence: TGTGCCAGCAGTATTGACCCGGGCCATGGTTCCTACGAGCAGTACTTC. Its protein is CASSIDPGHGSYEQYF. This chain links TRBV7-9 with TRBJ2-7; no reliable D call. The CDR3 covers 16 residues. Deletions cut 6 bases from V and 1 base from J, with 19 bases between. CDR1 SEHNR and CDR2 FQNEAQ come from the germline V gene (reference sequence).

This clonotype was seen more than once but under ten times. The chain carries TRBV20-1 and TRBJ2-3; 11 bases map to TRBD2. The CDR3 is made up of 15 amino acids. Germline V gene data show CDR1 as DFQATT and CDR2 as SNEGSKA (reference sequence). V trimming: 2 bases; J trimming: 4 bases; junction bases outside the gene matches: 5. The CDR3 sequence: CSARPLAGGPDTQYF. The CDR3 coding sequence is TGCAGTGCTAGACCTCTAGCGGGAGGACCAGATACGCAGTATTTT.

This clonotype has only a few counts. V is TRBV10-3 and J is TRBJ1-1; D is ambiguous. Germline CDR1 ENHRY, CDR2 SYGVKD. Trimming shortened V by 4 bases and J by 0 bases, and 12 bases separated the two germline ends. The CDR3 totals 15 residues. For the CDR3, the DNA is TGTGCCATCAGTGCTCGGGGAGGGATGAACACTGAAGCTTTCTTT. Translation: CAISARGGMNTEAFF.

This clonotype was found a few times. The chain couples TRBV20-1 to TRBJ2-7; 7 bases line up with TRBD1. V shed 0 bases, J shed 4 bases, and the junction held 6 bases outside the gene matches. CDR1 and CDR2 from the germline V gene are DFQATT and SNEGSKA (reference sequence). This CDR3 is built from 14 residues. The CDR3 loop reads CSARDRDSAYEQYF. The CDR3, as DNA: TGCAGTGCTAGAGATCGGGACAGCGCTTACGAGCAGTACTTC.

There are a few counts of this clonotype. The chain is built from TRBV3-1 and TRBJ2-5; 10 bases line up with TRBD2. V lost 4 bases, J lost 3 bases, and 17 bases stayed unmatched. Germline V gives CDR1 LGHDT, CDR2 YNNKEL (reference sequence). The CDR3 covers 19 residues. The chain's CDR3 is CASSPRGASGSFLEETQYF. CDR3 coding DNA: TGTGCCAGCAGCCCGCGTGGGGCTAGCGGGAGCTTCTTGGAAGAGACCCAGTACTTC.

Written as DNA, the CDR3 is TGTGCCAGCGGGAATGGAAACCAAGAGACCCAGTACTTC. Residues: CASGNGNQETQYF. The rearrangement links TRBV3-1 to TRBJ2-5; D is ambiguous. This CDR3 comprises 13 residues. Trimming took off 8 bases at V and 0 bases at J, with 10 bases between the two ends. Germline assignment: CDR1 LGHDT and CDR2 YNNKEL (reference sequence).

This clonotype was seen at least ten times. The rearrangement joins TRBV7-9 to TRBJ2-1; D is possibly TRBD1 or TRBD2 (5 bases each). Germline V gives CDR1 SEHNR, CDR2 FQNEAQ (reference sequence). This CDR3 is built from 17 residues. Deletions cut 5 bases from V and 0 bases from J, with 17 bases between. The CDR3: CASSASGTRSSYNEQFF. The CDR3 coding sequence is TGTGCCAGCAGCGCTAGTGGGACCCGGAGCTCCTACAATGAGCAGTTCTTC. Full variable domain (outside the CDR3, taken from reference TRBV7-9 and TRBJ2-1): DTGVSQNPRHKITKRGQNVTFRCDPISEHNRLYWYRQTLGQGPEFLTYFQNEAQLEKSRLLSDRFSAERPKGSFSTLEIQRTEQGDSAMYLCASSASGTRSSYNEQFFGPGTRLTVL.

This chain connects TRBV7-9 to TRBJ2-1, with 8 bases that match TRBD2. The V gene end was trimmed by 5 bases and the J gene end by 13 bases; junction bases not matched to a gene: 7. The length of the CDR3 is 12 residues. The V gene's germline CDR1 is SEHNR and CDR2 FQNEAQ (reference sequence). The CDR3 protein is CASSTGLGEQFF. For the CDR3, the DNA is TGTGCCAGCAGCACGGGACTAGGAGAACAGTTCTTC.

This clonotype appeared a few times. The rearrangement links TRBV6-1 to TRBJ2-7; 9 bases map to TRBD2. The V gene end was trimmed by 1 base and the J gene end by 0 bases; junction bases not matched to a gene: 1. There are 15 residues in the CDR3. Germline-derived CDR1 and CDR2 are MNHNS and SASEGT. In nucleotides, the CDR3 is TGTGCCAGCAGTGAAGGGACTAGCGTCTCCTACGAGCAGTACTTC. Translation gives CASSEGTSVSYEQYF.

This clonotype has a handful of counts. This chain links TRBV7-9 with TRBJ1-3; the D is unclear. Trimming stripped 5 bases from V and 4 bases from J, with 15 bases between. CDR3 size: 15 residues. The germline CDR1 and CDR2 sequences are SEHNR and FQNEAQ (reference sequence). The CDR3 is CASSIPATGGNTIYF. Here the CDR3 DNA reads TGTGCCAGCAGCATCCCGGCTACCGGGGGAAACACCATATATTTT.

This clonotype has only a few counts. The chain has TRBV6-5 and TRBJ2-5; 9 nucleotides agree with TRBD2. CDR3 size: 16 residues. Germline V gene sequence: CDR1 MNHEY, CDR2 SVGAGI. The V segment lost 7 bases and the J segment 3 bases; nucleotides outside the gene matches: 12. CDR3 sequence: CASIPLAGPVEETQYF. CDR3 coding DNA: TGTGCCAGCATTCCTCTAGCGGGACCGGTAGAAGAGACCCAGTACTTC.